The 14 T cell receptor beta chains presented below share a single source sample, sequenced in a study of identical twins. MiXCR, applied by TCRdb to the 5' RACE reads, yields one record per CDR3 protein. There are about 890,000 distinct CDR3 sequences in the sample; 10% to 15% occur only once, and 1.5% to 2% lies in the top ten. In addition, the sample was reused for a study of yellow fever vaccine responses in identical twins.

Material for sequencing was PBMCs. All receptors derive from a woman between 18 and 29 years old in good health.

This chain joins TRBV20-1 and TRBJ2-7, with 7 positions matching TRBD2. Trimming removed 3 bases from V and 3 bases from J; junction bases left unmatched: 5. This CDR3 region has 13 residues. The germline gives CDR1 DFQATT, CDR2 SNEGSKA (reference sequence). The CDR3 sequence: CSARGGGYYEQYF. CDR3 sequence (DNA): TGCAGTGCTAGGGGCGGGGGATACTACGAGCAGTACTTC.

This clonotype came up a few times. The rearrangement joins TRBV4-1 to TRBJ2-4; D could derive from TRBD1 or TRBD2 (5 bases each). CDR1 is MGHRA, CDR2 YSYEKL, per germline. The CDR3 is 16 residues long. V lost 1 base to trimming and J lost 0 bases, with 10 bases between them. The CDR3 here is CASSQVGGLAKNIQYF. The DNA for the CDR3 is TGCGCCAGCAGCCAAGTTGGGGGTCTAGCCAAAAACATTCAGTACTTC.

The rearrangement uses TRBV7-9 and TRBJ2-7; perhaps TRBD2 as D (7 bases). Germline V lookup: CDR1 SEHNR, CDR2 FQNEAQ (reference sequence). The V end was cut by 5 bases, the J end by 7 bases, with 21 bases between. The CDR3 covers 15 residues. This CDR3 is CASSPSGSRGAEQYF. The DNA for the CDR3 is TGTGCCAGCAGCCCATCCGGGAGCCGGGGGGCGGAGCAGTACTTC.

The chain links TRBV11-2 to TRBJ2-3; no firm D call. The CDR3 runs 14 residues. Per germline, CDR1 SGHAT and CDR2 FQNNGV. Trimming pared 7 bases from V and 4 bases from J, leaving 15 bases between. CDR3 region: CASTARRISDTQYF. In DNA form, the CDR3 reads TGTGCCAGCACCGCGCGGCGGATATCAGATACGCAGTATTTT.

The chain couples TRBV18 to TRBJ2-7; TRBD1 matches at 8 bases. The CDR3 extends over 18 amino acids. Germline V gene data show CDR1 as KGHSH and CDR2 as LQKENI. J lost 0 bases, V lost 6 bases, and 16 bases had no gene match. CDR3 nucleotide sequence: TGTGCCAGCTCTCCCGGGACAGGAGGATCTGGGCCCTCCTACGAGCAGTACGTC. Translated: CASSPGTGGSGPSYEQYV.

The chain joins TRBV20-1 to TRBJ2-3; 9 positions agree with TRBD2. The germline V gene encodes CDR1 DFQATT and CDR2 SNEGSKA (reference sequence). The V segment lost 0 bases and the J segment 6 bases; nucleotides outside the gene matches: 10. The CDR3 consists of 16 residues. The CDR3 protein is CSARDPKRGAGDTQYF. The CDR3 region has the DNA TGCAGTGCTAGAGATCCCAAGCGGGGGGCCGGGGATACGCAGTATTTT.

This clonotype appeared a few times. The chain combines TRBV5-1 with TRBJ2-7; the D gene is possibly TRBD1 (6 bases). This CDR3 is built from 13 residues. Germline lookup yields CDR1 SGHRS and CDR2 YFSETQ. The V end was cut by 1 base, the J end by 4 bases, with 9 bases between. The CDR3 reads CASSLSTGYEQYF. Here the CDR3 DNA reads TGCGCCAGCAGCTTGTCAACAGGGTACGAGCAGTACTTC.

The genes are TRBV6-4 and TRBJ2-1; 9 bases match TRBD1. The J segment lost 6 bases and the V segment lost 3 bases, leaving 6 bases of the junction unmatched. This CDR3 has 15 amino acids. CDR1 is MRHNA and CDR2 is SNTAGT in the germline V gene. The CDR3 coding sequence is TGTGCCAGCAGTGAAGAGTCGGGACAGGGCAATGAGCAGTTCTTC. It codes for CASSEESGQGNEQFF.

This sequence joins TRBV20-1 and TRBJ2-7; a possible D gene is TRBD2 (5 bases). Trimming pared 0 bases from V and 6 bases from J, leaving 9 bases between. CDR1 is DFQATT, CDR2 SNEGSKA, per germline (reference sequence). The CDR3 has 12 residues. This CDR3 reads CSARDREFEQYF. CDR3 nucleotide sequence: TGCAGTGCTAGAGATAGGGAGTTCGAGCAGTACTTC.

This clonotype was seen a few times. The genes are TRBV7-9 and TRBJ2-5, with 7 bases identical to TRBD1. Germline CDR1 reads SEHNR; CDR2 reads FQNEAQ (reference sequence). The junction had 11 bases not matched to a gene; V was cut back by 5 bases and J by 5 bases. The CDR3 is made up of 15 amino acids. DNA of the CDR3: TGTGCCAGCAGCCCGGGACAGCCATCGGTGGAGACCCAGTACTTC. Translating gives CASSPGQPSVETQYF.

This clonotype was seen a few times. The rearrangement joins TRBV25-1 to TRBJ2-2; D tentatively reads TRBD1 or TRBD2 (6 bases each). Between the trimmed V and J ends, which lost 5 bases and 6 bases, there was a span of 16 bases. From germline, CDR1 is MGHDK and CDR2 SYGVNS. CDR3 length: 15 residues. For the CDR3, the DNA is TGTGCCAGCAGTAAACAGGGAAGGGGGGCCGGGGAGCTGTTTTTT. Translated: CASSKQGRGAGELFF.

The J gene is TRBJ2-3, the V gene TRBV29-1; TRBD2 matches at 10 bases. The ends lost 5 bases at V and 3 bases at J; junction bases unmatched: 14. This CDR3 has 17 residues. Germline V lookup: CDR1 SQVTM, CDR2 ANQGSEA. As DNA, the CDR3 is TGCAGCGTTTACACCTTCCGGACTAGCGGAGGAACAGATACGCAGTATTTT. It codes for CSVYTFRTSGGTDTQYF.

This clonotype was counted only a few times. The chain combines TRBV12-3 or TRBV12-4 with TRBJ2-1, with D hard to call. Trimming removed 5 bases at V and 6 bases at J, with 11 bases between. The CDR3 loop spans 13 amino acids. The CDR3 bases are TGTGCCAGCAGTACCCCTATGGGCAATGAGCAGTTCTTC. The encoded protein is CASSTPMGNEQFF.

This clonotype was recorded at least ten times. The genes are TRBV27 and TRBJ1-1; D is unclear. Germline V gene lookup returns CDR1 MNHEY and CDR2 SMNVEV (reference sequence). Deletions cut 8 bases from V and 8 bases from J, with 9 bases between. This CDR3 is built from 10 residues. CDR3 residues: CASGWNEAFF. In DNA form, the CDR3 reads TGTGCCAGCGGATGGAACGAAGCTTTCTTT.